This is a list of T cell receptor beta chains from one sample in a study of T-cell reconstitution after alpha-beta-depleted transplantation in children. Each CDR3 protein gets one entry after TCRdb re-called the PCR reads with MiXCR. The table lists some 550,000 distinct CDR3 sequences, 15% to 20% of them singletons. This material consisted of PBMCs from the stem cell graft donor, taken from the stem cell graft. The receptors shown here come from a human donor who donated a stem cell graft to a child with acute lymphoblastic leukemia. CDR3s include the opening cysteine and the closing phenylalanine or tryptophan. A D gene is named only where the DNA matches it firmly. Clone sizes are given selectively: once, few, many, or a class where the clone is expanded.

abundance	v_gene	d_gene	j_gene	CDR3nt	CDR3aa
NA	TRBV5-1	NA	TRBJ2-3	TGCGCCAGCAGCTTGTCCCGCGGCCGGGGCACAGATACGCAGTATTTT	CASSLSRGRGTDTQYF
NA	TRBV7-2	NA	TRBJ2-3	TGTGCCAGCAGCTTAGAGCTATCCACAGATACGCAGTATTTT	CASSLELSTDTQYF
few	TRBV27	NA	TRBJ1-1	TGTGCCAGCAGTTCATCTACAGGGTATACTGAAGCTTTCTTT	CASSSSTGYTEAFF
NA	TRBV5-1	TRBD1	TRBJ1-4	TGCGCCAGCAGCTTGGGGACAGGCCTGCTCAGCGAAAAACTGTTTTTT	CASSLGTGLLSEKLFF
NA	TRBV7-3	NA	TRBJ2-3	TGTGCCAGCAGCCCCTTCTATGGAGCAGATACGCAGTATTTT	CASSPFYGADTQYF
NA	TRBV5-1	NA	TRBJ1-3	TGCGCCAGCAGCTTGTGGGCCGGACAGTCCTCTGGAAACACCATATATTTT	CASSLWAGQSSGNTIYF
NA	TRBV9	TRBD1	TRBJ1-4	TGTGCCAGCAGCGTGGATCCGGGACAGGGGAGAAAACTGTTTTTT	CASSVDPGQGRKLFF
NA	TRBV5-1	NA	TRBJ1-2	TGCGCCAGCAGCTTGGCATCGGGGGCGGGTGGCTACACCTTC	CASSLASGAGGYTF
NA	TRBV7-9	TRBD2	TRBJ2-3	TGTGCCAGCAGCTCCATGACTAGCGCTTACACAGATACGCAGTATTTT	CASSSMTSAYTDTQYF
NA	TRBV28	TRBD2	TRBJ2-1	TGTGCCAGCAGTCAACGCCCCGGGACTAGCGGCCCTACGGCGAACAATGAGCAGTTCTTC	CASSQRPGTSGPTANNEQFF
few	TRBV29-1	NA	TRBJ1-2	TGCAGCGTTCCTGGCTTAGAGGACTATGGCTACACCTTC	CSVPGLEDYGYTF
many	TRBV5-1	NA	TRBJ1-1	TGCGCCAGCAGCTTGGCCGGGTGGGCGGAAGCTTTCTTT	CASSLAGWAEAFF
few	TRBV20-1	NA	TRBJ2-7	TGCAGTGCTAGAGATATCCGGGGATCCGGAAATCCCGAGCAGTACTTC	CSARDIRGSGNPEQYF
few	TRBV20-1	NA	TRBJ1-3	TGCAGTGCTAGGGCTCCCTCTGGAAACACCATATATTTT	CSARAPSGNTIYF
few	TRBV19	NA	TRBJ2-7	TGTGCCAGTAGTATTTTACGGCTGTCCCTACACTACGAGCAGTACTTC	CASSILRLSLHYEQYF
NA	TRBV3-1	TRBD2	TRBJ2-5	TGTGCCAGCAGCCAAGAAGGACTAGCGGGAGAGACCCAGTACTTC	CASSQEGLAGETQYF
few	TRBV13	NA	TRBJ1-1	TGTGCCACCGAGGACCGGGGGAACACTGAAGCTTTCTTT	CATEDRGNTEAFF
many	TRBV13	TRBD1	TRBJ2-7	TGTGCCAGCAGCTTAGGGGGGGACAGCTCCTACGAGCAGTACTTC	CASSLGGDSSYEQYF
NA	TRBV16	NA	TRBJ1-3	TGTGCCAGCAGCCGAGAAGCACCCGGAAACACCATATATTTT	CASSREAPGNTIYF
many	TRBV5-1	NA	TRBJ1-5	TGTGCCAGCAGTTTGGGGCGGGGCAATCAGCCCCAGCATTTT	CASSLGRGNQPQHF
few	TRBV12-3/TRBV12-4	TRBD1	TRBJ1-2	TGTGCCAGCAACCCAGGGACAGGGGAATGGTTAAATGGCTACACCTTC	CASNPGTGEWLNGYTF
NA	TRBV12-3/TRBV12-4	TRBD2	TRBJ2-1	TGTGCCATAACAAGCGGGAGATCCTACAATGAGCAGTTCTTC	CAITSGRSYNEQFF
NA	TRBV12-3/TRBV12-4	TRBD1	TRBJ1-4	TGTGCCAGCAGGCCGACAGGGGATGCAACTAATGAAAAACTGTTTTTT	CASRPTGDATNEKLFF
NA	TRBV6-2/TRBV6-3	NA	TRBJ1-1	TGTGCCAGCAGTTACAACAGGGCCAACACTGAAGCTTTCTTT	CASSYNRANTEAFF
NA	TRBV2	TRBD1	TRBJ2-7	TGTGCCAGCCTCATGGCCAGGGGGAGGTACTTC	CASLMARGRYF
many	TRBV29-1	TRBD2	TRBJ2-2	TGCAGCGTTGTGACGGGGGGAGACACCGGGGAGCTGTTTTTT	CSVVTGGDTGELFF
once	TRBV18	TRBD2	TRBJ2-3	TGTGCCAGCTCACCACCGAGCGGGAGCCGAGATACGCAGTATTTT	CASSPPSGSRDTQYF
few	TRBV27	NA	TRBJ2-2	TGTGCCAGCAGTTTCTCGAGCGGGGAGCTGTTTTTT	CASSFSSGELFF
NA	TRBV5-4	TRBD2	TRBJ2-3	TGTGCCAGCAGCTTGGATCCAGCGGGAGCCACAGATACGCAGTATTTT	CASSLDPAGATDTQYF
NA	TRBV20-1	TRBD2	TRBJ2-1	TGCAGTGCTAGGGGGACTAGTGTCGGTGAGCAGTTCTTC	CSARGTSVGEQFF
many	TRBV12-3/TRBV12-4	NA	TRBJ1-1	TGTGCCAGCAGCTTAGTCAGGGGGAACACTGAAGCTTTCTTT	CASSLVRGNTEAFF
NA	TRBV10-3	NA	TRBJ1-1	TGTGCCATCAGCGAGGGGCCAGGGGCGCACACTGAAGCTTTCTTT	CAISEGPGAHTEAFF
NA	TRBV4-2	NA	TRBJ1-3	TGTGCCAGCAGCCTCCCTGGACAGTCTGGAAACACCATATATTTT	CASSLPGQSGNTIYF
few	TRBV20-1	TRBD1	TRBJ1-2	TGCAGTGCTAGACCCCGCGATGGGAGGTTTCAGGGGGCCTACTATGGCTACACCTTC	CSARPRDGRFQGAYYGYTF
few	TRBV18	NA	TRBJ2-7	TGTGCCAGCCACCCAGGGGTTTCCTACGAGCAGTACTTC	CASHPGVSYEQYF
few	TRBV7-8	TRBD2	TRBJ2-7	TGTGCCAGCAGCTTCCCGACTAGCGGGACAACCTCCTACGAGCAGTACTTC	CASSFPTSGTTSYEQYF
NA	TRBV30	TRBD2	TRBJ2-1	TGTGCCTGGAGTGTATCAGCGGGAGGGGGGTCCTACAATGAGCAGTTCTTC	CAWSVSAGGGSYNEQFF
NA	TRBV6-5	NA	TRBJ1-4	TGTGCCAGCAGTTACTCGAAGGGGGGTGAAAAACTGTTTTTT	CASSYSKGGEKLFF
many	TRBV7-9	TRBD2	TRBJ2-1	TGTGCCAGCAGCGGGACTAGCGGTTACAATGAGCAGTTCTTC	CASSGTSGYNEQFF
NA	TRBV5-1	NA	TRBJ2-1	TGCGCCAGCAGCTTTGGGGGACACGGCCTCAATGAGCAGCTCTTC	CASSFGGHGLNEQLF
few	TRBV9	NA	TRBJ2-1	TGTGCCAGCAGCGTAGAATGGAATGAGCAGTTCTTC	CASSVEWNEQFF